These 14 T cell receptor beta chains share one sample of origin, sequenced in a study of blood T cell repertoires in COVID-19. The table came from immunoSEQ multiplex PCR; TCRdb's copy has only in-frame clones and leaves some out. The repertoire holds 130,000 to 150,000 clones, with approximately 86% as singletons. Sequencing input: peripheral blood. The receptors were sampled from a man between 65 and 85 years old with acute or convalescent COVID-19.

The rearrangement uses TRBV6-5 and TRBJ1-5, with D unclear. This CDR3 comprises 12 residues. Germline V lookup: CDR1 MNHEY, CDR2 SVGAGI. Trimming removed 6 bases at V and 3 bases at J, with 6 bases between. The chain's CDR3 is CASSRANQPQHF. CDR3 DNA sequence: TGTGCCAGCAGCCGAGCCAATCAGCCCCAGCATTTT.

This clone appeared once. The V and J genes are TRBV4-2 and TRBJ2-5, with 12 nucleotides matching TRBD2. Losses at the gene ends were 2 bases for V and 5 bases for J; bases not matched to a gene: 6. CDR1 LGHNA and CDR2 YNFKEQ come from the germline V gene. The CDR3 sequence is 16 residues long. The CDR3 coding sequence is TGTGCCAGCAGCCAACCCGGACTAGCGGGGTCGGAGACCCAGTACTTC. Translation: CASSQPGLAGSETQYF.

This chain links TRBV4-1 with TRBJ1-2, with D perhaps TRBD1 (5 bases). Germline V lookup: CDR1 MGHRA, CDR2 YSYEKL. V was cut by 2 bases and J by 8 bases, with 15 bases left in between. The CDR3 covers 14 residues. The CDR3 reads CASSQIPMGGGYTF. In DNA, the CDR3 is TGCGCCAGCAGCCAAATCCCGATGGGGGGAGGCTACACCTTC.

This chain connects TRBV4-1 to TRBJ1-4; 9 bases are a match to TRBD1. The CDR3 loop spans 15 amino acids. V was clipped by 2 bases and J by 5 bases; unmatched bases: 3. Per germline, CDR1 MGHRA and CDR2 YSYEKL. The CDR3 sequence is CASSQRTGVNEKLFF. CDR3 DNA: TGCGCCAGCAGCCAAAGGACAGGGGTAAATGAAAAACTGTTTTTT.

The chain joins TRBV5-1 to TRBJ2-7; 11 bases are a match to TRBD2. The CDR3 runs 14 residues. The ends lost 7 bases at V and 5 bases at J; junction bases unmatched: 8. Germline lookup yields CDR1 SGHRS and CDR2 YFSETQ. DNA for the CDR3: TGCGCCAGCGGGATAGCGGGGGGGCTCCACGAGCAGTACTTC. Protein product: CASGIAGGLHEQYF. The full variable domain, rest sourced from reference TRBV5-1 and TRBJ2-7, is KAGVTQTPRYLIKTRGQQVTLSCSPISGHRSVSWYQQTPGQGLQFLFEYFSETQRNKGNFPGRFSGRQFSNSRSEMNVSTLELGDSALYLCASGIAGGLHEQYFGPGTRLTVT.

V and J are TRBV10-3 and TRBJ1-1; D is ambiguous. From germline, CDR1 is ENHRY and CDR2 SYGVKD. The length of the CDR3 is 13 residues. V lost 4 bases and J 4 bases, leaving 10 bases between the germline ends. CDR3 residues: CAISAREATEAFF. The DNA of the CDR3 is TGTGCCATCAGTGCAAGGGAGGCCACTGAAGCTTTCTTT.

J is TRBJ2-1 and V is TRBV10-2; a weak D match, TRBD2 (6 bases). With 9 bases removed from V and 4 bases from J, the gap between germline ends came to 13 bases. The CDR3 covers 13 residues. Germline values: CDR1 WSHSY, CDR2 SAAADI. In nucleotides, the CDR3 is TGCGCCAGTTCCCCGGGGGAGTACAATGAGCAGTTCTTC. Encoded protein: CASSPGEYNEQFF.

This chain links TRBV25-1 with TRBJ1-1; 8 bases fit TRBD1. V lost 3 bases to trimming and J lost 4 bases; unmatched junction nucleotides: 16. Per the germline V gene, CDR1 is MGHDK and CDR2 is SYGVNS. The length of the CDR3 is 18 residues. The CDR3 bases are TGTGCCAGCAGTGATGGGGGGGCAGGGGGCCTTTATGCCACTGAAGCTTTCTTT. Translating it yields CASSDGGAGGLYATEAFF.

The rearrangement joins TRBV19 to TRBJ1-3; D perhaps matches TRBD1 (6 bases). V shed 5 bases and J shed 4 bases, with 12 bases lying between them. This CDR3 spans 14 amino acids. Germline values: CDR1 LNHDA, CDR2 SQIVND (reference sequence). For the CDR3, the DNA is TGTGCCAGTAGTGCACAGGGCGAAGGAAACACCATATATTTT. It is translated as CASSAQGEGNTIYF.

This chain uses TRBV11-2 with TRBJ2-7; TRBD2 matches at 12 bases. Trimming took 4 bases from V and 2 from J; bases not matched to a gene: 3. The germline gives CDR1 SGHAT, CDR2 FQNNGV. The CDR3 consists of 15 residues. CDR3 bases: TGTGCCAGCAGCTACCTAGCGGGGGGGGCCTACGAGCAGTACTTC. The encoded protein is CASSYLAGGAYEQYF.

CDR3 protein: CASSAGETTEAFF. CDR3 DNA sequence: TGTGCCAGCAGCGCGGGGGAGACCACTGAAGCTTTCTTT. The V gene is TRBV14, the J gene TRBJ1-1; a weak D match, TRBD1 (5 bases). V was shortened by 5 bases and J by 4 bases, with 11 bases between the two germline ends. This CDR3 spans 13 amino acids. Germline loops: CDR1 SGHDN, CDR2 FVKESK.

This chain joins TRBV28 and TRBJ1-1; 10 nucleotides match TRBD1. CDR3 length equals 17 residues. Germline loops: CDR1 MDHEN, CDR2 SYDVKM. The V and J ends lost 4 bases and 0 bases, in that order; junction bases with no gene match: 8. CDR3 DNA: TGTGCCAGCAGTTCCGCCGGGACAGGGGCCTTGAACACTGAAGCTTTCTTT. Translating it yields CASSSAGTGALNTEAFF.

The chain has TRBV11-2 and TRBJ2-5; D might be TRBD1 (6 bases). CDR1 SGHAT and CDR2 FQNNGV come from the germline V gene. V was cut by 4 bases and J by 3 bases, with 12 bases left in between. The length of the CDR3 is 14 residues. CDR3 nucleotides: TGTGCCAGCAGCTCTGGACAGACGAAAGAGACCCAGTACTTC. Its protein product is CASSSGQTKETQYF.

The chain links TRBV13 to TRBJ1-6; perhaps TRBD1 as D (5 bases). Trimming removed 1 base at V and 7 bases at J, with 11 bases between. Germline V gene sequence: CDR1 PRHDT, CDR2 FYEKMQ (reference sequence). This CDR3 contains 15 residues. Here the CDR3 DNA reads TGTGCCAGCAGCTTAGTAAGGGGTTTGAATTCACCCCTCCACTTT. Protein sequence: CASSLVRGLNSPLHF.